The 3 T cell receptor beta chains below were found in one sample sequenced in a study of shared T cell receptors in the human thymus (dated by TCRdb to the early 2020s). Receptors were amplified or captured by the immunoSEQ multiplex PCR assay. TCRdb provides this immuneACCESS table in a form limited to in-frame rearrangements. Some clones are lacking; in checked studies, under half of them reflect an unresolved V gene, and why the rest are absent is not known. The sample contains over 65,000 clones, nearly 95% of them found a single time. Approximately 0.03% of the sample comes from the top ten. Specimen: thymocytes. The receptors here all came from a human donor.

The chain uses TRBV9 and TRBJ1-1, with TRBD1 matching over 10 bases. Germline V gives CDR1 SGDLS, CDR2 YYNGEE. This CDR3 has 19 amino acids. The junction had 19 bases not matched to a gene; V was cut back by 4 bases and J by 4 bases. The CDR3 region has the DNA TGTGCCAGCAGCCCGCGAGAAGGGGCACCGGGACAGGGGTGCACTGAAGCTTTCTTT. It translates to CASSPREGAPGQGCTEAFF.

The chain recombines TRBV4-1 with TRBJ2-7; D is perhaps TRBD2 (5 bases). The CDR3 loop spans 17 amino acids. V lost 4 bases and J 3 bases, leaving 22 bases between the germline ends. Looked up from germline, CDR1 is MGHRA and CDR2 is YSYEKL. CDR3 sequence: CASSLRVEQLLIYEQYF. Here the CDR3 DNA reads TGCGCCAGCAGCCTGAGGGTCGAACAGTTATTAATCTACGAGCAGTACTTC.

The chain has TRBV7-9 and TRBJ1-4; D gene unclear. The germline V gene has CDR1 SEHNR and CDR2 FQNEAQ (reference sequence). The germline V and J ends were trimmed by 4 bases and 2 bases, with 17 bases remaining between them. The CDR3 covers 17 residues. CDR3 sequence reads: CASSSDPGRLTNEKLFF. The DNA of the CDR3 is TGTGCCAGCAGCTCCGATCCAGGAAGGTTGACTAATGAAAAACTGTTTTTT.